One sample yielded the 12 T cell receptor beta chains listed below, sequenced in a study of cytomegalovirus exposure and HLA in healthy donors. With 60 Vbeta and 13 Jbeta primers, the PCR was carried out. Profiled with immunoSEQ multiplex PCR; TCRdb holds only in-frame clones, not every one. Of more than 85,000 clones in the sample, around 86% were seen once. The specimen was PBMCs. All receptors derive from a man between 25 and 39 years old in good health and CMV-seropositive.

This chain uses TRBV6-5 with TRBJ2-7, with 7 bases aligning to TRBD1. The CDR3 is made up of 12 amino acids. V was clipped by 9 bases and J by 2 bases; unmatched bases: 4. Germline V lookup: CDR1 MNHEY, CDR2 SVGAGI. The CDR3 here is CASGDSPYEQYF. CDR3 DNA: TGTGCCAGTGGGGACAGTCCCTACGAGCAGTACTTC.

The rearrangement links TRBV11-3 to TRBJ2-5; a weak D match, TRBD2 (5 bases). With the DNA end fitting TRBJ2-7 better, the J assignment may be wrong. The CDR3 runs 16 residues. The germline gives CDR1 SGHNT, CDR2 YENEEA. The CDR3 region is CASSLSFRVWRYEQYF. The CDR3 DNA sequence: TGTGCCAGCAGCTTAAGTTTCCGGGTGTGGAGGTACGAGCAGTACTTC.

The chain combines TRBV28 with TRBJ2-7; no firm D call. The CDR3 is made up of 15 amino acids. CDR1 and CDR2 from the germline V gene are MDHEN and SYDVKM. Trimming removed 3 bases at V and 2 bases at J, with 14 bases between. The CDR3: CASSFEVGRPYEQYF. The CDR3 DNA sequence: TGTGCCAGCAGTTTCGAGGTAGGCAGACCCTACGAGCAGTACTTC.

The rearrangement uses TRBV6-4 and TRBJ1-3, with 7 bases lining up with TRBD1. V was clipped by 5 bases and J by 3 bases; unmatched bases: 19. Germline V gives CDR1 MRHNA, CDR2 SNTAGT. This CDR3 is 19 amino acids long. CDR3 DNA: TGTGCCAGCAGTCCCTGGGGGATGGACAGGCCGCGGAGTGGAAACACCATATATTTT. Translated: CASSPWGMDRPRSGNTIYF.

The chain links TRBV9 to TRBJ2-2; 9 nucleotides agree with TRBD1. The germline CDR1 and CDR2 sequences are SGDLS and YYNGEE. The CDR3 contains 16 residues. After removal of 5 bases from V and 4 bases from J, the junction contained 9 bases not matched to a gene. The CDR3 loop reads CASRETGGGSTGELFF. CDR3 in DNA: TGTGCCAGCAGAGAGACAGGGGGTGGGAGCACCGGGGAGCTGTTTTTT.

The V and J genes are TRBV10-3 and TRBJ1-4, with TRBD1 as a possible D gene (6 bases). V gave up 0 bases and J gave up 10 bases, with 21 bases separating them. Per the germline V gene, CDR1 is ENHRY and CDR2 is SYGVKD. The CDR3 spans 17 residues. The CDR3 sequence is CAISESGGRQDEGKLFF. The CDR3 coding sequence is TGTGCCATCAGTGAGTCTGGGGGCAGACAGGACGAGGGAAAACTGTTTTTT.

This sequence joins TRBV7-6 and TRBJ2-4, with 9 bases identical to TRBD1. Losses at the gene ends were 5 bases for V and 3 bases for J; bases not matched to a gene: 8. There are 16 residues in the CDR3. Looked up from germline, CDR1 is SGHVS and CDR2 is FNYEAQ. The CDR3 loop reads CASSGDRGFGKNIQYF. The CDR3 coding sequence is TGTGCCAGCAGCGGCGACAGGGGGTTCGGCAAAAACATTCAGTACTTC.

The CDR3 protein is CASSLSPNTGELFF. CDR3 sequence (DNA): TGTGCCAGCAGCTTATCTCCGAACACCGGGGAGCTGTTTTTT. The chain combines TRBV7-3 with TRBJ2-2; no clear D. V was trimmed by 2 bases and J by 0 bases, leaving 4 bases between them. CDR3 length: 14 residues. Germline assignment: CDR1 SGHTA and CDR2 FQGTGA. The whole variable domain, remainder taken from reference TRBV7-3 and TRBJ2-2, is GAGVSQTPSNKVTEKGKYVELRCDPISGHTALYWYRQSLGQGPEFLIYFQGTGAADDSGLPNDRFFAVRPEGSVSTLKIQRTERGDSAVYLCASSLSPNTGELFFGEGSRLTVL.

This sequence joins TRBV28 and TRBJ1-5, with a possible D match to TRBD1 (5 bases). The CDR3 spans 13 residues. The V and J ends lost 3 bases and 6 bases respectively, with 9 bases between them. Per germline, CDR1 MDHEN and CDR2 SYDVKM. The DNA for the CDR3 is TGTGCCAGCAGTTTTGGCGGGACTCAGCCCCAGCATTTT. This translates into CASSFGGTQPQHF.

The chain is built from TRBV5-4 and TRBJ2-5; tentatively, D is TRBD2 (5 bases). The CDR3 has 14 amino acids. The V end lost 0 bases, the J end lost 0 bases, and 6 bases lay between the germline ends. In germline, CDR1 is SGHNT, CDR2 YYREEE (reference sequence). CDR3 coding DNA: TGTGCCAGCAGCTTGGTGCGGGACCAAGAGACCCAGTACTTC. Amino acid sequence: CASSLVRDQETQYF.

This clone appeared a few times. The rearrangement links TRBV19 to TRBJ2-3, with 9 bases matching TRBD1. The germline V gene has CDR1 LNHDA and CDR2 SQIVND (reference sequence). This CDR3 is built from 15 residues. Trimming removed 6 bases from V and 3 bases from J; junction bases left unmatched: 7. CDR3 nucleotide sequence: TGTGCCAGTAGGACTTCGACAGGGGGAACAGATACGCAGTATTTT. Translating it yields CASRTSTGGTDTQYF.

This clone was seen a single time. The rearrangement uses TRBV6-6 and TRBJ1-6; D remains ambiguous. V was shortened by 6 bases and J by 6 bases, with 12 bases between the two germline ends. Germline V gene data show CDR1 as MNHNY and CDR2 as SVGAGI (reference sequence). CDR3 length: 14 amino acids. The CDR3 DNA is TGTGCCAGCAGGGGTGGGAGCGGTAATTCACCCCTCCACTTT. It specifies CASRGGSGNSPLHF.